Shown below are 9 T cell receptor beta chains from a single sample sequenced in a study of shared clonotypes between healthy human individuals. Some clones are missing from TCRdb's copy, which holds only in-frame ones; the method was immunoSEQ multiplex PCR. The table has over 2 million clones, around 93% seen once. Sequenced: naive CD4+ T cells from PBMCs. The subset denotes: CD45RA+ positively selected. All receptors come from a young man in good health. Some clones in this sample may be carry-over from other donors' samples.

V is TRBV5-6 and J is TRBJ1-5, with 8 bases matching TRBD1. CDR1 and CDR2 from the germline V gene are SGHDT and YYEEEE. The CDR3 totals 15 residues. J lost 4 bases, V lost 3 bases, and 6 bases had no gene match. CDR3 coding DNA: TGTGCCAGCAGCTATGGACAGGGTTCGAATCAGCCCCAGCATTTT. Translating it yields CASSYGQGSNQPQHF.

The chain joins TRBV27 to TRBJ2-2; 8 bases map to TRBD1. Germline CDR1 MNHEY, CDR2 SMNVEV (reference sequence). V shed 6 bases, J shed 1 base, and the junction held 4 bases outside the gene matches. The CDR3 extends over 15 amino acids. CDR3 region: CASSRTGRNTGELFF. CDR3 DNA sequence: TGTGCCAGCAGCCGGACAGGGAGGAACACCGGGGAGCTGTTTTTT.

This chain joins TRBV15 and TRBJ2-2; D uncertain. The V end lost 5 bases, the J end lost 1 base, and 14 bases lay between the germline ends. Germline CDR1 is LNHNV and CDR2 is YYDKDF (reference sequence). The CDR3 is 16 amino acids. Here the CDR3 DNA reads TGTGCCACCAGCCCTCACACACCTATGAACACCGGGGAGCTGTTTTTT. As protein: CATSPHTPMNTGELFF.

Concerning this clone itself: A much larger clone differs from this one at a single base, so this may be a read error. Other DNA sequences in the same sample also yield this CDR3. J is TRBJ1-1 and V is TRBV9; D remains ambiguous. In germline, CDR1 is SGDLS, CDR2 YYNGEE. The CDR3 covers 13 residues. V lost 0 bases to trimming and J lost 1 base, with 4 bases between them. CDR3 sequence (DNA): TGTGCCAGCAGCGTAGGTAGGAACACTGAAGCTTTCTTT. Amino acid sequence: CASSVGRNTEAFF.

The chain is built from TRBV29-1 and TRBJ2-5; either TRBD1 or TRBD2 may fit D (6 bases each). Germline values: CDR1 SQVTM, CDR2 ANQGSEA. V lost 5 bases to trimming and J lost 4 bases, with 14 bases between them. CDR3 length: 13 amino acids. DNA for the CDR3: TGCAGCGTTAACGCTGAGGGGGGAGAGACCCAGTACTTC. Residues: CSVNAEGGETQYF.

J is TRBJ2-1 and V is TRBV7-2; possible D gene TRBD1, 5 bases. Germline V gene sequence: CDR1 SGHTA, CDR2 FQGNSA. The CDR3 is 16 residues long. V was clipped by 5 bases and J by 10 bases, with 24 bases between them. The CDR3 region has the DNA TGTGCCAGCAGCCCCATCGCCAGGGCCTCTACCCTGGAGCAGTTCTTC. This sequence encodes CASSPIARASTLEQFF.

V and J are TRBV11-3 and TRBJ2-2, with D unresolved. The germline V and J ends were trimmed by 1 base and 1 base, with 10 bases remaining between them. This CDR3 is 16 amino acids long. Per germline, CDR1 SGHNT and CDR2 YENEEA. The CDR3 coding sequence is TGTGCCAGCAGCTTAGCTACCGCTCGGAACACCGGGGAGCTGTTTTTT. As protein: CASSLATARNTGELFF.

This chain uses TRBV27 with TRBJ1-4; D is uncertain. Germline assignment: CDR1 MNHEY and CDR2 SMNVEV (reference sequence). The CDR3 covers 12 residues. Deletions cut 6 bases from V and 5 bases from J, with 7 bases between. The CDR3 here is CASRRPNEKLFF. CDR3 nucleotides: TGTGCCAGCAGGCGGCCAAATGAAAAACTGTTTTTT.

This rearrangement joins TRBV4-2 to TRBJ2-2; 11 positions match TRBD2. With 0 bases clipped from V and 5 bases from J, the junction kept 5 bases outside the gene matches. Per germline, CDR1 LGHNA and CDR2 YNFKEQ. CDR3 length: 17 amino acids. DNA of the CDR3: TGTGCCAGCAGCCAAGATGGCACTAGCGGGAGTACCGGGGAGCTGTTTTTT. Its protein is CASSQDGTSGSTGELFF.